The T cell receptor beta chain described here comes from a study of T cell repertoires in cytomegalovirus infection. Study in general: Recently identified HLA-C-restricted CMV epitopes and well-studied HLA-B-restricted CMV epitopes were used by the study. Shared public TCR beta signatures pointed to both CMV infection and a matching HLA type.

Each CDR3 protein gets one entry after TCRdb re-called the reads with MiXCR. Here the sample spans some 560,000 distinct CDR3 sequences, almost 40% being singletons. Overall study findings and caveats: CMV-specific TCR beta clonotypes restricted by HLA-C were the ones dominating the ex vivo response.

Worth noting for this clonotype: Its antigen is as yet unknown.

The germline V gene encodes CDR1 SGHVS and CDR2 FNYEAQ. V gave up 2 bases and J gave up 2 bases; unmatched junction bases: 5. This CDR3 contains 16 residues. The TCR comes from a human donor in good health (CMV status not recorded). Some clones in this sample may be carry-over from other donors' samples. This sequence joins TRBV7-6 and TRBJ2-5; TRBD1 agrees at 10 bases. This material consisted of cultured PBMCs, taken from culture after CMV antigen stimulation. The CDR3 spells CASSLRGQGTQETQYF. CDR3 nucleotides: TGTGCCAGCAGCTTAAGGGGACAGGGGACACAAGAGACCCAGTACTTC. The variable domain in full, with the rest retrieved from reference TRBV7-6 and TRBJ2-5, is GAGVSQSPRYKVTKRGQDVALRCDPISGHVSLYWYRQALGQGPEFLTYFNYEAQQDKSGLPNDRFSAERPEGSISTLTIQRTEQRDSAMYRCASSLRGQGTQETQYFGPGTRLLVL.